Below, one TCR beta chain is given with its context. These data are taken from a study of T cells after yellow fever vaccination. J lost 7 bases, V lost 5 bases, and 6 bases had no gene match. Germline CDR1 is DFQATT and CDR2 is SNEGSKA (reference sequence). The CDR3 contains 14 residues. TCRdb re-analysed the 5' RACE reads in MiXCR, keeping a single row per CDR3 protein. The repertoire holds 500,000 to 650,000 distinct CDR3 sequences, with about 13% as singletons. The chain employs TRBV20-1 and TRBJ2-5; TRBD2 matches at 14 bases. Material: PBMCs, obtained on the day of the yellow fever booster vaccination. The origin of this receptor is a man aged 25-40 years who received the YFV17D yellow fever vaccine. The CDR3 coding sequence is TGCAGTGCTGGGACTAGCGGGAGAGGGGTGACCCAGTACTTC. Its translation: CSAGTSGRGVTQYF.